The rows below give T cell receptor beta chains drawn from one sample of a study of CD8+ T cells in alopecia areata. Data came from immunoSEQ multiplex PCR; TCRdb stores just in-frame clones and leaves some out. The sample contains some 100,000 clones, 50% to 75% of which appear only once. This material consisted of CD8+ T cells sorted from blood, taken at week 4, from a patient treated with tofacitinib. The receptors stem from a human donor with alopecia areata. Each CDR3 is given with its conserved first and last residue. The order of the fields is CDR3 length, J gene, D gene, V gene, CDR3 protein. A D gene is named only where the DNA matches it firmly.

>16|TRBJ2-1|TRBD2|TRBV29-1
CSVEDAGGLPYNEQFF
>17|TRBJ2-5|TRBD2|TRBV19
CASSITGTISKQETQYF
>12|TRBJ2-5|NA|TRBV30
CAWSAFGETQYF
>16|TRBJ2-3|NA|TRBV27
CASSLGVRAGSDTQYF
>11|TRBJ2-1|NA|TRBV29-1
CSAHSGTEQFF
>15|TRBJ1-1|TRBD1|TRBV4-3
CASSHDRVEVSEAFF
>16|TRBJ2-7|NA|TRBV15
CATSSDPGGRDREQYF
>10|TRBJ2-1|NA|TRBV30
CAWSANEQFF
>11|TRBJ2-1|NA|TRBV29-1
CSVNSYNEQFF
>16|TRBJ2-3|TRBD1|TRBV29-1
CSVEDHEQGARDTQYF
>13|TRBJ2-7|NA|TRBV30
CASNGASSYEQYF
>16|TRBJ1-1|NA|TRBV15
CATSRGKDSTNTEAFF
>14|TRBJ2-4|TRBD2|TRBV30
CAWSVGGAKNIQYF
>11|TRBJ1-1|NA|TRBV29-1
CSVGRDTEAFF
>14|TRBJ2-2|TRBD1|TRBV29-1
CSVTWDSNTGELFF
>11|TRBJ2-1|TRBD1|TRBV29-1
CSATTGNEQFF
>13|TRBJ1-2|NA|TRBV5-1
CASRWDITGGYTF
>13|TRBJ2-5|NA|TRBV15
CATSRVGKETQYF
>12|TRBJ2-7|NA|TRBV2
CASSDYGPEQYF
>13|TRBJ1-2|TRBD1|TRBV7-9
CASSTGQSYGYTF
>12|TRBJ2-2|NA|TRBV30
CAWNTYTGELFF
>15|TRBJ1-6|TRBD1|TRBV9
CASSITGTGGSPLHF
>14|TRBJ2-3|NA|TRBV29-1
CSVEVWLVPDTQYF
>15|TRBJ1-2|TRBD1|TRBV13
CASSLKGQLNYGYTF
>13|TRBJ2-5|NA|TRBV27
CASSLLGVETQYF
>14|TRBJ2-5|NA|TRBV9
CASSVGGTQETQYF
>12|TRBJ1-1|NA|TRBV30
CALGPLGAEAFF
>12|TRBJ2-1|NA|TRBV7-9
CASRPDYNEQFF
>13|TRBJ2-1|NA|TRBV30
CAWSVHSYNEQFF
>15|TRBJ1-2|NA|TRBV7-9
CASSLHPDRTYGYTF
>14|TRBJ1-2|NA|TRBV10-3
CAISESKSEHGYTF
>14|TRBJ1-2|NA|TRBV30
CAWSIGGAGYGYTF
>14|TRBJ1-2|TRBD1|TRBV30
CAWIADRELYGYTF
>15|TRBJ1-1|NA|TRBV6-1
CASSEDISGNTEAFF
>15|TRBJ2-5|TRBD2|TRBV28
CASSLTSGGQETQYF
>14|TRBJ2-5|NA|TRBV29-1
CSVEEEGSQETQYF
>15|TRBJ2-7|NA|TRBV4-1
CASSQVDGRPGEQYF
>16|TRBJ1-4|NA|TRBV2
CASSEALAGWDEKLFF
>15|TRBJ2-7|TRBD1|TRBV9
CASSVGGQGTYEQYF
>16|TRBJ1-2|NA|TRBV2
CASSEEGRSRAYGYTF
>16|TRBJ2-7|NA|TRBV27
CASSLQGKKFSYEQYF
>14|TRBJ1-1|NA|TRBV28
CASSHDRGRTEAFF
>12|TRBJ2-7|TRBD1|TRBV29-1
CSVVKGAYEQYF
>15|TRBJ2-3|TRBD2|TRBV5-4
CASSSPSGGSDTQYF
>13|TRBJ1-1|NA|TRBV4-3
CASSQVQRGEAFF
>14|TRBJ2-5|TRBD1|TRBV30
CAWTHGQGGETQYF
>12|TRBJ2-7|NA|TRBV29-1
CSVNSDSYEQYF
>16|TRBJ2-7|TRBD1|TRBV4-3
CASSQVRQGGLDEQYF
>14|TRBJ2-7|NA|TRBV29-1
CSVVREWGLHEQYF
>16|TRBJ2-7|NA|TRBV11-2
CASSLVGSLSSYEQYF